This passage covers 20 T cell receptor beta chains from one sample sequenced in a study of T cell responses to AZD1222 COVID-19 vaccine. Profiled with immunoSEQ multiplex PCR; TCRdb holds only in-frame clones, not every one. Of about 270,000 clones in the sample, 90% to 95% were seen once. Sequencing used peripheral blood, obtained 28 days after the second AZD1222 dose. These receptors originate from an adult who received the AZD1222 COVID-19 vaccine.

The chain employs TRBV9 and TRBJ2-3, with D tentatively TRBD2 (7 bases). V shed 3 bases and J shed 3 bases, with 14 bases lying between them. CDR3 length: 15 amino acids. In germline, CDR1 is SGDLS, CDR2 YYNGEE. CDR3 DNA: TGTGCCAGCAGCGCTTCCGGGGGGCAAACAGATACGCAGTATTTT. Its translation is CASSASGGQTDTQYF.

The chain links TRBV19 to TRBJ1-1, with D hard to call. Trimming cost V 4 bases and J 5 bases, with 11 bases left between them. From germline, CDR1 is LNHDA and CDR2 SQIVND (reference sequence). The length of the CDR3 is 13 residues. CDR3 protein: CASSKGPGTEAFF. CDR3 DNA sequence: TGTGCCAGTAGTAAGGGCCCGGGGACTGAAGCTTTCTTT.

The chain carries TRBV28 and TRBJ2-1, with 10 bases fitting TRBD1. Unmatched junction bases numbered 15, after V lost 6 bases and J lost 1 base. The germline V gene encodes CDR1 MDHEN and CDR2 SYDVKM. CDR3 size: 19 residues. The CDR3 loop is CASSSVGQGHPFSYNEQFF. In DNA, the CDR3 is TGTGCCAGCAGCTCGGTGGGACAGGGGCACCCATTTTCCTACAATGAGCAGTTCTTC.

The chain combines TRBV6-2 or TRBV6-3 with TRBJ1-2; D gene uncertain. V was trimmed by 3 bases and J by 0 bases, leaving 11 bases between them. The CDR3 extends over 15 amino acids. The germline CDR1 and CDR2 sequences are MNHEY and SVGEGT. The CDR3 coding sequence is TGTGCCAGCAGTTATTCCCCAACAGCTAACTATGGCTACACCTTC. Translated: CASSYSPTANYGYTF.

The rearrangement uses TRBV9 and TRBJ1-4; D is undetermined. Germline values: CDR1 SGDLS, CDR2 YYNGEE. The CDR3 spans 15 residues. Trimming took 4 bases from V and 0 from J, leaving 10 bases between them. CDR3 protein: CASSQSGSTNEKLFF. In DNA, the CDR3 is TGTGCCAGCAGCCAATCAGGTTCAACTAATGAAAAACTGTTTTTT.

V usage is TRBV19 and J usage is TRBJ2-3; possibly TRBD2 for D (6 bases). Trimming removed 5 bases at V and 0 bases at J, with 9 bases between. The CDR3 is 14 amino acids. Germline values: CDR1 LNHDA, CDR2 SQIVND (reference sequence). CDR3 residues: CASSGGYSTDTQYF. CDR3 sequence (DNA): TGTGCCAGTAGTGGGGGGTATAGCACAGATACGCAGTATTTT.

The table lists this clone with a count of one. The chain joins TRBV28 to TRBJ1-2; 8 bases are a match to TRBD1. CDR3 length: 14 amino acids. V lost 6 bases, J lost 8 bases, and 11 bases stayed unmatched. CDR1 and CDR2 (germline): MDHEN, SYDVKM. The CDR3 protein is CASSLTGQGAGYTF. In nucleotides, the CDR3 is TGTGCCAGCAGCCTAACCGGACAGGGAGCAGGCTACACCTTC.

The chain joins TRBV11-3 to TRBJ2-5, with 7 nucleotides matching TRBD2. J was trimmed by 3 bases and V by 1 base; bases with no gene match: 8. Germline V gene lookup returns CDR1 SGHNT and CDR2 YENEEA. This CDR3 region has 16 residues. The chain's CDR3 is CASSLGVTSREETQYF. CDR3 coding DNA: TGTGCCAGCAGCTTAGGCGTGACTAGCAGAGAAGAGACCCAGTACTTC.

The chain is built from TRBV25-1 and TRBJ2-1, with 11 bases lining up with TRBD2. The germline gives CDR1 MGHDK, CDR2 SYGVNS. This CDR3 comprises 16 residues. V lost 6 bases to trimming and J lost 9 bases; unmatched junction nucleotides: 13. The CDR3, as DNA: TGTGCCAGCAGCCGTCGGATTAGCGGGGGGGGTTTTGAGCAGTTCTTC. This codes for CASSRRISGGGFEQFF. Variable domain in full (rest from reference TRBV25-1 and TRBJ2-1): EADIYQTPRYLVIGTGKKITLECSQTMGHDKMYWYQQDPGMELHLIHYSYGVNSTEKGDLSSESTVSRIRTEHFPLTLESARPSHTSQYLCASSRRISGGGFEQFFGPGTRLTVL.

The chain recombines TRBV30 with TRBJ2-5; 7 positions match TRBD2. Germline CDR1 and CDR2: GTSNPN and SVGIG (reference sequence). The junction had 2 bases not matched to a gene; V was cut back by 0 bases and J by 4 bases. CDR3 size: 13 residues. The CDR3 reads CAWSVAGIETQYF. The CDR3 DNA reads TGTGCCTGGAGTGTAGCGGGGATAGAGACCCAGTACTTC.

In this sample, this clone turned up once. V and J are TRBV5-1 and TRBJ2-4; D is unclear. Germline CDR1 SGHRS, CDR2 YFSETQ. Trimming pared 1 base from V and 2 bases from J, leaving 19 bases between. The CDR3 runs to 18 residues. CDR3 sequence reads: CASSLRSIGQIPKNIQYF. DNA for the CDR3: TGCGCCAGCAGCTTGAGGTCCATCGGGCAGATACCCAAAAACATTCAGTACTTC. Variable domain in full (rest from reference TRBV5-1 and TRBJ2-4): KAGVTQTPRYLIKTRGQQVTLSCSPISGHRSVSWYQQTPGQGLQFLFEYFSETQRNKGNFPGRFSGRQFSNSRSEMNVSTLELGDSALYLCASSLRSIGQIPKNIQYFGAGTRLSVL.

A note on this clone: Other DNA sequences of this sample code for an identical CDR3. The CDR3 sequence: CASSLSTGELFF. The DNA for the CDR3 is TGTGCCAGCAGCTTGAGCACCGGGGAGCTGTTTTTT. The chain has TRBV5-6 and TRBJ2-2; no clear D. The V end lost 1 base, the J end lost 4 bases, and 2 bases lay between the germline ends. The germline V gene has CDR1 SGHDT and CDR2 YYEEEE. This CDR3 spans 12 amino acids.

This rearrangement joins TRBV2 to TRBJ1-6; TRBD1 aligns across 12 bases. Germline assignment: CDR1 SNHLY and CDR2 FYNNEI. V was clipped by 6 bases and J by 10 bases; unmatched bases: 10. CDR3 length: 16 amino acids. CDR3 sequence reads: CASRAPPGQGASPLHF. In DNA form, the CDR3 reads TGTGCCAGCAGGGCACCTCCGGGACAGGGGGCGTCACCCCTCCACTTT.

The gene calls are TRBV29-1 and TRBJ1-1; no clear D gene. V was pared by 3 bases and J by 0 bases, with 8 bases between. Germline values: CDR1 SQVTM, CDR2 ANQGSEA. CDR3 length: 13 residues. This chain's CDR3 is CSVEVGMNTEAFF. The CDR3 DNA follows: TGCAGCGTTGAGGTGGGCATGAACACTGAAGCTTTCTTT.

The chain uses TRBV4-3 and TRBJ1-6; D ambiguous. The CDR3 is made up of 12 amino acids. Germline V lookup: CDR1 LGHNA, CDR2 YSLEER. V was clipped by 4 bases and J by 5 bases, with 3 bases between them. This CDR3 reads CASSLNNSPLHF. CDR3 coding DNA: TGCGCCAGCAGCCTAAATAATTCACCCCTCCACTTT.

This chain uses TRBV27 with TRBJ1-5, with 9 bases identical to TRBD1. Germline CDR1 and CDR2: MNHEY and SMNVEV (reference sequence). The CDR3 runs to 14 residues. V was clipped by 8 bases and J by 10 bases; unmatched bases: 12. The DNA of the CDR3 is TGTGCCAGCCGGACAGGGGCCCCCTGGCGTCCCCAGCATTTT. Amino acids: CASRTGAPWRPQHF.

This clone has just one count. The chain couples TRBV7-9 to TRBJ2-7, with 11 bases lining up with TRBD1. The germline gives CDR1 SEHNR, CDR2 FQNEAQ (reference sequence). The CDR3 is 15 amino acids. Unmatched junction bases numbered 14, after V lost 5 bases and J lost 11 bases. CDR3 in amino acids: CASSPTGGQGALKYF. The CDR3 nucleotides read TGTGCCAGCAGCCCTACTGGTGGACAGGGGGCGTTGAAGTACTTC. Supplemented by reference TRBV7-9 and TRBJ2-7, the full variable domain reads DTGVSQNPRHKITKRGQNVTFRCDPISEHNRLYWYRQTLGQGPEFLTYFQNEAQLEKSRLLSDRFSAERPKGSFSTLEIQRTEQGDSAMYLCASSPTGGQGALKYFGPGTRLTVT.

The genes are TRBV28 and TRBJ1-1; D remains ambiguous. The CDR3 extends over 12 amino acids. V dropped 1 base and J dropped 6 bases, with 6 bases sitting between them. The germline V gene encodes CDR1 MDHEN and CDR2 SYDVKM. CDR3 protein: CASSLSLAEAFF. The CDR3 nucleotides read TGTGCCAGCAGTTTATCGCTGGCTGAAGCTTTCTTT. Supplemented by reference TRBV28 and TRBJ1-1, the full variable domain reads DVKVTQSSRYLVKRTGEKVFLECVQDMDHENMFWYRQDPGLGLRLIYFSYDVKMKEKGDIPEGYSVSREKKERFSLILESASTNQTSMYLCASSLSLAEAFFGQGTRLTVV.

The CDR3, as DNA: TGTGCCAGCAGTTCACCCTCTAGGGGTTATGGTAATAATTCACCCCTCCACTTT. This encodes CASSSPSRGYGNNSPLHF. The V gene is TRBV28, the J gene TRBJ1-6; possibly TRBD1 for D (5 bases). The CDR3 is 18 amino acids. Germline V gives CDR1 MDHEN, CDR2 SYDVKM. Trimming stripped 4 bases from V and 5 bases from J, with 21 bases between.

The chain has TRBV6-5 and TRBJ1-1, with no clear D. CDR1 is MNHEY, CDR2 SVGAGI, per germline. Trimming removed 8 bases at V and 0 bases at J, with 7 bases between. The CDR3 covers 12 residues. The CDR3 region has the DNA TGTGCCAGCGGCAAGATGAACACTGAAGCTTTCTTT. Encoded protein: CASGKMNTEAFF.